This T cell receptor (beta chain) was retrieved from a study of blood T cell repertoires in COVID-19 (dated by TCRdb to the early 2020s). Regarding the study in general: Samples covering the acute and convalescent phases of COVID-19 were provided by collaborators in the United States, Italy and Spain. The material from the prospective study consisted of cDNA or gDNA derived from T cells, B-cell-depleted T cells, or PBMCs. Deeply sampled blood TCRbeta repertoires from subjects exposed to, actively infected with, or recovered from COVID-19 were included in the dataset. A freely available public database, intended as a resource for researchers studying the immune response to SARS-CoV-2, is where the repertoires were released. The samples were drawn from two sources: the first 160 participants of the ongoing ImmuneRACE study, and 1,000 to 1,500 subjects contributed by 6 global collaborators. Sample metadata almost always included a de-identified subject ID, COVID-19 status, age in years and sex. HLA class I and class II types, where available, came from metadata supplied by the sample provider rather than from assay-based typing.

In the case of this clone: Its antigen is unknown. The sample holds no much larger clone one base away, and base qualities are not on file.

Trimming costs V 5 bases and J 4 bases, and their ends lie 9 bases apart. Including cysteine and phenylalanine, the CDR3 has 13 amino acids. Only the CDR3 part of the read is kept: 39 bases, read in frame from the first base. CDR1 MDHEN and CDR2 SYDVKM are derived from the germline V gene. Each collaborating institution followed its own protocols to collect whole blood in K2EDTA tubes. Collaborator samples were shipped for TCRbeta analysis as frozen whole blood, isolated PBMCs, or DNA extracted from either sample type. The paper's findings and limits, for the study overall: Clinical and demographic metadata were provided uncurated, with the amount varying by source and participant.

TCRbeta CDR3 regions were amplified from genomic DNA using the immunoSEQ Assay, a bias-controlled multiplex PCR. Per the source publication's procedure: The number of nucleated cells in each sample was estimated from the amplification of reference gene primers within the assay. To quantify the absolute abundance of each unique TCRbeta CDR3 rearrangement, sequence reads were collapsed and filtered. For each sample, productive Simpson clonality was calculated by taking the square root of Simpson's diversity index across productive rearrangements. Imported from immuneACCESS, the table was reduced by TCRdb to in-frame sequences with V and J called. These copies leave out some clones; in studies compared against another copy, an unresolved V gene accounts for under half, and the cause of the remainder is not known. From that table come the V and J calls and clone size; the DNA was used to work out D and trimming. Across this sample there are nearly 110,000 clones, with approximately 84% seen only once. Approximately 4% of the sample goes to the ten largest clones.

This sequence originates from a human donor in a cohort sampled during active COVID-19. The chain couples TRBV28 to TRBJ2-1, with TRBD1 as a weak D call on 5 bases. The sample comprised peripheral blood. The CDR3 region has the sequence CASSPTDYNEQFF. Read as DNA, the sequence is TGTGCCAGCAGTCCGACAGATTACAATGAGCAGTTCTTC.